This entry features one TCR beta chain sequence. The data were taken from a study of OX40 agonist ivuxolimab in advanced cancers. On the study more broadly: Of the participants, roughly 40% had some prior anti-PD-1, anti-PD-L1 or anti-CTLA-4 therapy, which was allowed.

TCRdb's copy holds only in-frame clones and misses some; the assay was immunoSEQ multiplex PCR. This sample carries about 88,000 clones, approximately 85% of them seen once, and the ten largest clones take about 0.2%. Germline CDR1 reads LNHDA; CDR2 reads SQIVND (reference sequence). The J segment lost 4 bases and the V segment lost 6 bases, leaving 10 bases of the junction unmatched. This CDR3 has 15 residues. The sample here was CD4+ or CD8+ T cells sorted from blood, taken in a trial of the OX40 agonist ivuxolimab. This sequence joins TRBV19 and TRBJ1-2; TRBD1 matches at 8 bases. The origin of this receptor is an adult with an advanced solid tumor such as melanoma, head and neck, liver or kidney cancer. The CDR3 DNA follows: TGTGCCAGTAGCCAATCCGGACAGGGTGGCTATGGCTACACCTTC. This encodes CASSQSGQGGYGYTF.